Reported below is one T cell receptor (beta chain). This entry comes from a study of CD8 T cells in ankylosing spondylitis. TCRdb reprocessed the 5' RACE reads with MiXCR, giving one entry per CDR3 protein. The profile covers under 250,000 distinct CDR3 sequences, with roughly 32% appearing a single time and 4% to 5.5% taken by the ten largest. This CDR3 comprises 13 residues. The V end lost 8 bases, the J end lost 2 bases, and 7 bases lay between the germline ends. J is TRBJ2-6 and V is TRBV12-3 or TRBV12-4; D uncertain. The sequence came from a male donor with ankylosing spondylitis or in good health (not recorded which). The specimen sequenced was blood, either unsorted or a sorted T cell fraction (not recorded which). DNA of the CDR3: TGTGCCAGCTGGGTCCCTGGGGCCAACGTCCTGACTTTC. This codes for CASWVPGANVLTF.